These 16 T cell receptor beta chains originate from one sample sequenced in a study of T-cell memory formation after mild COVID-19. TCRdb used MiXCR to reprocess the 5' RACE reads, holding one entry per CDR3 protein. The sample shows some 320,000 distinct CDR3 sequences, approximately 15% of them seen only once. Sequences were obtained from PBMCs or a T cell subset sorted from them (not recorded which). These receptors were obtained from a man aged 18 to 30 who had mild COVID-19 (a few samples of this study predate the infection). Cell type and time point are not known.

This chain connects TRBV5-1 to TRBJ2-1; D is perhaps TRBD1 (6 bases). The germline V gene has CDR1 SGHRS and CDR2 YFSETQ. Trimming cost V 1 base and J 0 bases, with 11 bases left between them. This CDR3 has 16 residues. CDR3 loop: CASSLSVGASYNEQFF. The DNA for the CDR3 is TGCGCCAGCAGCTTGTCGGTGGGGGCCTCCTACAATGAGCAGTTCTTC.

This clonotype occurred a few times. This rearrangement joins TRBV5-1 to TRBJ2-3; 13 bases are a match to TRBD2. In germline, CDR1 is SGHRS, CDR2 YFSETQ. CDR3 length: 19 amino acids. V lost 1 base, J lost 0 bases, and 8 bases stayed unmatched. The chain's CDR3 is CASSLRGLAGADSTDTQYF. DNA of the CDR3: TGCGCCAGCAGCTTGCGCGGACTAGCGGGGGCCGACAGCACAGATACGCAGTATTTT.

This clonotype came up a few times. The rearrangement uses TRBV9 and TRBJ2-5; 10 bases line up with TRBD2. Germline CDR1 is SGDLS and CDR2 is YYNGEE. The CDR3 totals 16 residues. V dropped 2 bases and J dropped 1; count of bases not matched to a gene: 5. The CDR3 loop is CASSVWASGSQETQYF. In nucleotides, the CDR3 is TGTGCCAGCAGCGTTTGGGCTAGCGGGAGCCAAGAGACCCAGTACTTC.

The chain employs TRBV5-1 and TRBJ1-1; D remains ambiguous. V was shortened by 0 bases and J by 11 bases, with 17 bases between the two germline ends. The CDR3 has 14 amino acids. CDR1 and CDR2 from the germline V gene are SGHRS and YFSETQ. CDR3 coding DNA: TGCGCCAGCAGCTTGGACGAGGGAGGCGGTATTGCTTTCTTT. Translating it yields CASSLDEGGGIAFF. The full variable domain, its missing parts supplied by reference TRBV5-1 and TRBJ1-1, is KAGVTQTPRYLIKTRGQQVTLSCSPISGHRSVSWYQQTPGQGLQFLFEYFSETQRNKGNFPGRFSGRQFSNSRSEMNVSTLELGDSALYLCASSLDEGGGIAFFGQGTRLTVV.

This clonotype has at least ten counts. The gene calls are TRBV5-4 and TRBJ2-1; 10 bases map to TRBD1. The CDR3 loop spans 13 amino acids. Trimming removed 4 bases from V and 7 bases from J; junction bases left unmatched: 2. Germline loops: CDR1 SGHNT, CDR2 YYREEE (reference sequence). The CDR3 reads CASSEGQGNEQFF. CDR3 bases: TGTGCCAGCAGCGAGGGACAGGGGAATGAGCAGTTCTTC.

This clonotype was counted ten times or more. This rearrangement joins TRBV5-1 to TRBJ2-7; D possibly uses TRBD1 or TRBD2 (5 bases each). CDR1 is SGHRS and CDR2 is YFSETQ in the germline V gene. Trimming took off 4 bases at V and 0 bases at J, with 11 bases between the two ends. The CDR3 sequence is 14 residues long. Written as DNA, the CDR3 is TGCGCCAGCAGCCTATCAGGGAGCTCCTACGAGCAGTACGTC. It translates to CASSLSGSSYEQYV.

This clonotype was counted only a few times. This chain uses TRBV6-5 with TRBJ2-7; TRBD1 matches at 7 bases. Germline CDR1 MNHEY, CDR2 SVGAGI. Trimming cost V 2 bases and J 4 bases; bases outside gene matches: 5. This CDR3 is 14 amino acids long. The CDR3 nucleotides read TGTGCCAGCAGTTACGCCGGGACAGATTACGAGCAGTACTTC. It is translated as CASSYAGTDYEQYF.

Worth noting for this clonotype: A junction boundary mismatches the germline segment, possibly from a read error. DNA of the CDR3: TGTGCCAGCAGCCAAGGGGCCGGGACGGAGGAGAACCAGTACTTC. Translating it yields CASSQGAGTEENQYF. This chain joins TRBV3-1 and TRBJ2-5; D assignment may be TRBD1 or TRBD2 (5 bases each). The germline CDR1 and CDR2 sequences are LGHDT and YNNKEL (reference sequence). The CDR3 extends over 15 amino acids.

This chain uses TRBV6-2 or TRBV6-3 with TRBJ2-7; the match to TRBD2 covers 7 bases. The CDR3 extends over 12 amino acids. Losses at the gene ends were 2 bases for V and 6 bases for J; bases not matched to a gene: 1. CDR1 and CDR2 (germline): MNHEY, SVGEGT. The CDR3 spells CASSYGGGEQYV. CDR3 sequence (DNA): TGTGCCAGCAGTTACGGCGGGGGCGAGCAGTACGTC.

The V call is TRBV7-9, the J call TRBJ1-4; D remains unclear. The germline V gene encodes CDR1 SEHNR and CDR2 FQNEAQ (reference sequence). V lost 6 bases and J lost 5, with 13 bases in between. This CDR3 contains 14 residues. The CDR3 loop reads CASRRRTENEKLFF. The CDR3 DNA reads TGTGCCAGCAGAAGGAGGACCGAAAATGAAAAACTGTTTTTT. The full variable domain, in which reference TRBV7-9 and TRBJ1-4 provide the parts outside the CDR3, is DTGVSQNPRHKITKRGQNVTFRCDPISEHNRLYWYRQTLGQGPEFLTYFQNEAQLEKSRLLSDRFSAERPKGSFSTLEIQRTEQGDSAMYLCASRRRTENEKLFFGSGTQLSVL.

DNA for the CDR3: TGCGCCAGCAGCCCTCCGGGACAGCGGGAGCAGTACTTC. Translating it yields CASSPPGQREQYF. This chain connects TRBV5-1 to TRBJ2-7, with 7 nucleotides matching TRBD1. Germline V CDR1 and CDR2: SGHRS, YFSETQ. CDR3 size: 13 residues. V shed 4 bases and J 7 bases; nucleotides not matched to a gene: 8. Together with reference TRBV5-1 and TRBJ2-7, the CDR3 gives the full variable domain: KAGVTQTPRYLIKTRGQQVTLSCSPISGHRSVSWYQQTPGQGLQFLFEYFSETQRNKGNFPGRFSGRQFSNSRSEMNVSTLELGDSALYLCASSPPGQREQYFGPGTRLTVT.

The sample holds a few counts of this clonotype. V gene TRBV7-9 combines with J gene TRBJ1-2; D may be TRBD1 (5 bases). V shed 1 base and J shed 8 bases, with 11 bases lying between them. The CDR3 has 13 residues. The germline V gene has CDR1 SEHNR and CDR2 FQNEAQ (reference sequence). This chain's CDR3 is CASSLVGGYGYTF. CDR3 coding DNA: TGTGCCAGCAGCTTAGTCGGGGGGTACGGCTACACCTTC.

The sample holds a few counts of this clonotype. The gene calls are TRBV7-9 and TRBJ1-2; tentatively, D is TRBD1 (6 bases). V was clipped by 7 bases and J by 5 bases, with 23 bases between them. The germline gives CDR1 SEHNR, CDR2 FQNEAQ (reference sequence). The CDR3 loop spans 16 amino acids. The CDR3 nucleotides read TGTGCCAGCACTCATAACAGGGCCAACGATGGGTATGGCTACACCTTC. Translation gives CASTHNRANDGYGYTF.

The chain joins TRBV7-2 to TRBJ2-3; D might be TRBD1 or TRBD2, each matching 5 bases. V lost 4 bases to trimming and J lost 2 bases, with 13 bases between them. In germline, CDR1 is SGHTA, CDR2 FQGNSA. The CDR3 covers 15 residues. DNA of the CDR3: TGTGCCAGCAGCTCACCCGCCGGGGCCACAGATACGCAGTATTTT. This sequence encodes CASSSPAGATDTQYF.

There are a few counts of this clonotype. The chain has TRBV7-8 and TRBJ2-7, with D possibly matching TRBD2 (6 bases). Between the trimmed V and J ends, which lost 1 base and 4 bases, there was a span of 14 bases. Germline V gene data show CDR1 as SGHVS and CDR2 as FQNEAQ. This CDR3 is built from 15 residues. As DNA, the CDR3 is TGTGCCAGCAGCTTAGGGACTACGGGAAAATACGAGCAGTACGTC. It translates to CASSLGTTGKYEQYV.

The chain couples TRBV6-2 or TRBV6-3 to TRBJ1-5; D uncertain. CDR3 length: 17 amino acids. The ends were cut back, 0 bases at V and 0 bases at J, with 12 bases in the middle. Germline values: CDR1 MNHEY, CDR2 SVGEGT. In nucleotides, the CDR3 is TGTGCCAGCAGTTACTCGACGGGTTGGGGTAGCAATCAGCCCCAGCATTTT. This translates into CASSYSTGWGSNQPQHF.